This TCR beta chain derives from a study of regulatory T cells in long-lasting Graves disease. As to time point: newly diagnosed GD, antithyroid drugs for less than 3 months. PBMC-extracted RNA yielded the TCR library. V gave up 4 bases and J gave up 7 bases; unmatched junction bases: 5. This CDR3 comprises 14 residues. Germline assignment: CDR1 MNHEY and CDR2 SVGAGI. The sample holds a few counts of this clonotype. Building of the TCR beta libraries involved iRepertoire HTBI primers and Arm-PCR of CDR3 regions. MiXCR was run by TCRdb on the multiplex PCR reads, yielding one entry per CDR3 protein. Of 400,000 to 650,000 distinct CDR3 sequences detected, roughly 15% appear once; the ten largest clones hold 25%. The same specimen was also included in a second study, on T cells in Graves' hyperthyroidism and ophthalmopathy. Turning to that study: A set of HTBI primers served as the primers for a first-round RT-PCR of the TCR CDR3.

Here the sequenced sample was peripheral blood mononuclear cells (PBMCs), taken at new diagnosis, from a patient treated with antithyroid drugs. V is TRBV6-5 and J is TRBJ2-2; 8 bases match TRBD1. The source is a woman aged 35-65 years with Graves disease. The CDR3 spells CASSSSGGLGELFF. The DNA for the CDR3 is TGTGCCAGCAGTTCATCAGGGGGCCTCGGGGAGCTGTTTTTT.